This TCR beta chain originates from a study of neurological immune-mediated disorders. The unsorted libraries originated from 2 million PBMCs that had been stored at -80 C. Ten or more counts support this clonotype. TCRdb redid the calling of the 5' RACE reads with MiXCR, one entry per CDR3 protein. This table has about 79,000 distinct CDR3 sequences, about 14% appearing once. Sequenced sample: PBMCs. The sequence was obtained from a woman between 45 and 65 years old in good health.

This CDR3 is CATSRDTLKPYEQYF. CDR3 sequence (DNA): TGTGCCACCAGCAGAGATACACTAAAACCCTACGAGCAGTACTTC. The rearrangement links TRBV15 to TRBJ2-7, with D unresolved. V lost 0 bases, J lost 2 bases, and 11 bases lay in between. The CDR3 loop spans 15 amino acids. The germline gives CDR1 LNHNV, CDR2 YYDKDF (reference sequence).